One sample yielded the 18 T cell receptor beta chains listed below, sequenced in a study of blood T cell repertoires in COVID-19. The repertoire was sequenced with immunoSEQ multiplex PCR; TCRdb's copy has only in-frame clones and lacks some. The profile shows more than 100,000 clones, 65% to 85% of them singletons. Sample: PBMCs or T cells enriched from blood (not recorded which). Receptors originate from a woman aged 25-40 years who had recovered from COVID-19.

The J gene is TRBJ2-5, the V gene TRBV5-1; a possible D gene is TRBD2 (6 bases). Per germline, CDR1 SGHRS and CDR2 YFSETQ. V was pared by 4 bases and J by 0 bases, with 13 bases between. This CDR3 contains 15 residues. The CDR3 is CASSPRPGDQETQYF. As DNA, the CDR3 is TGCGCCAGCAGCCCACGGCCGGGGGACCAAGAGACCCAGTACTTC.

The chain has TRBV19 and TRBJ1-2; D is possibly TRBD1 (5 bases). The CDR3 totals 14 residues. With 7 bases removed from V and 0 bases from J, the gap between germline ends came to 12 bases. The germline V gene has CDR1 LNHDA and CDR2 SQIVND (reference sequence). The CDR3 region has the DNA TGTGCCAGTACCAGACAGATATCTAACTATGGCTACACCTTC. This sequence encodes CASTRQISNYGYTF. The full variable domain, with the rest looked up from reference TRBV19 and TRBJ1-2, is DGGITQSPKYLFRKEGQNVTLSCEQNLNHDAMYWYRQDPGQGLRLIYYSQIVNDFQKGDIAEGYSVSREKKESFPLTVTSAQKNPTAFYLCASTRQISNYGYTFGSGTRLTVV.

This chain joins TRBV9 and TRBJ2-7; 12 bases agree with TRBD2. The CDR3 loop spans 14 amino acids. With 4 bases clipped from V and 4 bases from J, the junction kept 3 bases outside the gene matches. Per germline, CDR1 SGDLS and CDR2 YYNGEE. The CDR3 DNA follows: TGTGCCAGCAGCAACGGACTAGCGGGATACGAGCAGTACTTC. As protein: CASSNGLAGYEQYF. Full variable domain (outside the CDR3, taken from reference TRBV9 and TRBJ2-7): DSGVTQTPKHLITATGQRVTLRCSPRSGDLSVYWYQQSLDQGLQFLIQYYNGEERAKGNILERFSAQQFPDLHSELNLSSLELGDSALYFCASSNGLAGYEQYFGPGTRLTVT.

A single count supports this clone. This chain joins TRBV28 and TRBJ2-1; the D gene is possibly TRBD2 (6 bases). The CDR3 extends over 12 amino acids. Germline V lookup: CDR1 MDHEN, CDR2 SYDVKM. Trimming removed 10 bases from V and 3 bases from J, with 10 bases in between. The CDR3 sequence is CATGTLYNEQFF. Here the CDR3 DNA reads TGTGCCACGGGGACTCTCTACAATGAGCAGTTCTTC.

This chain uses TRBV27 with TRBJ2-7; unclear D gene. There are 14 residues in the CDR3. V was shortened by 2 bases and J by 5 bases, with 13 bases between the two germline ends. The germline gives CDR1 MNHEY, CDR2 SMNVEV (reference sequence). The CDR3 loop is CASSLVAEEHEQYF. Written as DNA, the CDR3 is TGTGCCAGCAGTTTAGTGGCGGAAGAGCACGAGCAGTACTTC.

J is TRBJ1-4 and V is TRBV18; D unclear. The germline CDR1 and CDR2 sequences are KGHSH and LQKENI. CDR3 size: 16 residues. Trimming stripped 2 bases from V and 0 bases from J, with 10 bases between. The CDR3 protein is CASSPGRWSTNEKLFF. In nucleotides, the CDR3 is TGTGCCAGCTCACCAGGGCGTTGGTCAACTAATGAAAAACTGTTTTTT.

This rearrangement joins TRBV25-1 to TRBJ2-7, with 9 bases fitting TRBD2. CDR1 is MGHDK and CDR2 is SYGVNS in the germline V gene. The CDR3 is 15 residues long. The trim removed 3 bases at V and 3 bases at J, leaving 6 bases unmatched. The CDR3 sequence: CASSDVGGGVYEQYF. DNA for the CDR3: TGTGCCAGCAGTGATGTCGGCGGGGGGGTCTACGAGCAGTACTTC.

The chain links TRBV2 to TRBJ2-2, with 10 bases that match TRBD2. CDR1 and CDR2 from the germline V gene are SNHLY and FYNNEI. With 7 bases clipped from V and 4 bases from J, the junction kept 3 bases outside the gene matches. The CDR3 consists of 14 residues. DNA of the CDR3: TGTGCCAGCAATCTAGCGGGAGTCACCGGGGAGCTGTTTTTT. This codes for CASNLAGVTGELFF.

This sequence joins TRBV5-4 and TRBJ1-5; D uncertain. The germline V and J ends were trimmed by 0 bases and 1 base, with 5 bases remaining between them. This CDR3 contains 14 residues. Germline V gene sequence: CDR1 SGHNT, CDR2 YYREEE (reference sequence). CDR3 DNA sequence: TGTGCCAGCAGCTTGGATCGGAGCAATCAGCCCCAGCATTTT. Translating it yields CASSLDRSNQPQHF.

The chain couples TRBV7-2 to TRBJ2-7; TRBD2 is a possible D gene (7 bases). The germline gives CDR1 SGHTA, CDR2 FQGNSA. The CDR3 loop spans 15 amino acids. Trimming cost V 2 bases and J 0 bases, with 11 bases left between them. The CDR3 is CASSLRGASSYEQYF. Here the CDR3 DNA reads TGTGCCAGCAGCTTACGGGGGGCCAGCTCCTACGAGCAGTACTTC.

This clone was seen more than once but under ten times. The chain has TRBV14 and TRBJ1-3, with a possible D match to TRBD1 (5 bases). CDR1 is SGHDN and CDR2 is FVKESK in the germline V gene. V was trimmed by 5 bases and J by 4 bases, leaving 15 bases between them. The CDR3 covers 15 residues. DNA of the CDR3: TGTGCCAGCAGCTTCCAGGGTACGACCGGAAACACCATATATTTT. Residues: CASSFQGTTGNTIYF. The whole variable domain, remainder taken from reference TRBV14 and TRBJ1-3, is EAGVTQFPSHSVIEKGQTVTLRCDPISGHDNLYWYRRVMGKEIKFLLHFVKESKQDESGMPNNRFLAERTGGTYSTLKVQPAELEDSGVYFCASSFQGTTGNTIYFGEGSWLTVV.

The chain recombines TRBV29-1 with TRBJ2-3; D unresolved. Trimming removed 5 bases at V and 6 bases at J, with 12 bases between. The CDR3 is made up of 12 amino acids. Germline CDR1 is SQVTM and CDR2 is ANQGSEA. In nucleotides, the CDR3 is TGCAGCGTTCCTAGTCCTGGGGATACGCAGTATTTT. Translation gives CSVPSPGDTQYF.

This sequence joins TRBV7-2 and TRBJ1-5; 7 bases match TRBD1. The CDR3 sequence is 14 residues long. V trimming: 3 bases; J trimming: 7 bases; junction bases outside the gene matches: 6. Germline V gene data show CDR1 as SGHTA and CDR2 as FQGNSA. CDR3 DNA: TGTGCCAGCAGCTTGACAGGGAATGGCCAGCCCCAGCATTTT. Translation: CASSLTGNGQPQHF.

V usage is TRBV6-5 and J usage is TRBJ2-3; D unclear. CDR1 MNHEY and CDR2 SVGAGI come from the germline V gene. The CDR3 loop spans 12 amino acids. V gave up 7 bases and J gave up 0 bases, with 5 bases separating them. The CDR3 region is CASKTSTDTQYF. The CDR3 DNA is TGTGCCAGCAAGACTAGCACAGATACGCAGTATTTT.

The rearrangement links TRBV10-3 to TRBJ2-7; TRBD2 is a possible D gene (6 bases). The CDR3 runs to 11 residues. The germline V gene has CDR1 ENHRY and CDR2 SYGVKD. Trimming took 11 bases from V and 4 from J, leaving 12 bases between them. CDR3 loop: CAGGRGYEQYF. The CDR3 DNA follows: TGTGCCGGCGGACGGGGGTACGAGCAGTACTTC.

This clone was detected a few times. The V gene is TRBV28, the J gene TRBJ1-1; unclear D gene. V was cut by 5 bases and J by 1 base, with 8 bases left in between. This CDR3 has 13 residues. CDR1 MDHEN and CDR2 SYDVKM come from the germline V gene. In DNA, the CDR3 is TGTGCCAGCAGTCCCCACGGGAACACTGAAGCTTTCTTT. It is translated as CASSPHGNTEAFF.

V gene TRBV7-9 combines with J gene TRBJ1-5; D gene ambiguous. Trimming took off 6 bases at V and 1 base at J, with 7 bases between the two ends. Germline loops: CDR1 SEHNR, CDR2 FQNEAQ (reference sequence). CDR3 length: 13 amino acids. The DNA of the CDR3 is TGTGCCAGCAGTTTCGGGAGCAATCAGCCCCAGCATTTT. This sequence encodes CASSFGSNQPQHF.

The chain carries TRBV21-1 and TRBJ1-2; TRBD1, the D gene given by the table, was not confirmed from the DNA. TRBV21-1 has pseudogene status. The CDR3 sequence is 14 residues long. The CDR3 region is CASSKDLDRDGYTF. The CDR3 DNA reads as TGTGCCAGCAGCAAGGACTTGGACAGGGATGGCTACACCTTC.